This TCR beta chain was captured in a study of beta chain features in type 1 diabetes. Study results and limitations: A greater similarity of naive, central memory and Treg TCRB repertoires was seen among patients than among healthy donors. Junctions at VDJ sites from type 1 diabetes patients had fewer insertions and more deletions. Shortening that was moderate but significant affected the TCRB CDR3s of Type 1 diabetes patients in all four CD4+ subsets.

cDNA synthesis used the whole RNA isolate, giving expressed TCRB sequences. Profiling relied on immunoSEQ multiplex PCR, and the TCRdb table lists in-frame clones only, not all of them. The sample lists roughly 400,000 clones, over 8.5% occurring once. Per the germline V gene, CDR1 is SGDLS and CDR2 is YYNGEE. Trimming left V 0 bases short and J 4 bases short, with 8 bases between. CDR3 length: 15 amino acids. At least ten counts were recorded for this clone. Its target is not known. The genes are TRBV9 and TRBJ2-6; weak D call: TRBD2 (5 bases). The TCR comes from a man aged 25-45 years with type 1 diabetes. The sequenced material came from central memory CD4+ T cells from blood. CDR3 DNA sequence: TGTGCCAGCAGCGTAGGGAGGTCAGGGGCCAACGTCCTGACTTTC. This codes for CASSVGRSGANVLTF.